This T cell receptor (beta chain) was recorded in a study of blood T cells in healthy people across ages. V gave up 0 bases and J gave up 5 bases; unmatched junction bases: 11. Germline lookup yields CDR1 SGDLS and CDR2 YYNGEE. The CDR3 loop spans 17 amino acids. Combining a sample-barcoded 5' primer with a J-beta primer mix, a second PCR ran for roughly 7 to 12 cycles. TCRdb analysed the 5' RACE reads with MiXCR anew, one entry per CDR3 protein. The top ten clones hold roughly a fifth of a sample with some 920,000 distinct CDR3 sequences, about 51% of them seen once. The people who gave samples were healthy Caucasians from Russia, aged roughly 6 to 100. Each sample used at least 6 million PBMCs.

The chain uses TRBV9 and TRBJ2-3, with 8 bases matching TRBD2. The TCR was taken from a woman aged 60-75 years in good health. Material for sequencing was blood. The CDR3 protein is CASSVGTSPDSGDTQYF. As DNA, the CDR3 is TGTGCCAGCAGCGTAGGGACTAGCCCCGACTCTGGAGATACGCAGTATTTT.